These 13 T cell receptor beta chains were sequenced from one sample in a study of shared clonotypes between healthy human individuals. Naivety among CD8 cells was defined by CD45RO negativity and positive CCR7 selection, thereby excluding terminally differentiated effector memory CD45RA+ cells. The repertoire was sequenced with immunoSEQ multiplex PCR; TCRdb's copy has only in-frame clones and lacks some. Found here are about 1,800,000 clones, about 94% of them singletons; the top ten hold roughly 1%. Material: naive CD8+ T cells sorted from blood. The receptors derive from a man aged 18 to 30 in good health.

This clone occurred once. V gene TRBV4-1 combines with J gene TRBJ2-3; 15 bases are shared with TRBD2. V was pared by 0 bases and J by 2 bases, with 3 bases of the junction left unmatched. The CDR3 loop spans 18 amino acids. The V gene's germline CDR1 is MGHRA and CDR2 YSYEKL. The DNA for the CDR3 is TGCGCCAGCAGCCAAGAAGGGACTAGCGGGGGGCTCACAGATACGCAGTATTTT. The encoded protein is CASSQEGTSGGLTDTQYF.

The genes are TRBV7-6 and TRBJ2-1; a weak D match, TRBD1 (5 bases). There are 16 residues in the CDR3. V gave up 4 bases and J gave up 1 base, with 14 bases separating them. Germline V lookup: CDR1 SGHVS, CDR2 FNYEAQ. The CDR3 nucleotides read TGTGCCAGCAGCTCCAGGGATGCCGAGTCCTACAATGAGCAGTTCTTC. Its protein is CASSSRDAESYNEQFF.

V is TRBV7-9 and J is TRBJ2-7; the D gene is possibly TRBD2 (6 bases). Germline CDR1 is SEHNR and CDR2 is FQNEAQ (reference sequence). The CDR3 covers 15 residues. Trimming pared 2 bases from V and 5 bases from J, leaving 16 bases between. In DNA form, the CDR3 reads TGTGCCAGCAGCTTACCGTCCGGGGCGGGGAACGAGCAGTACTTC. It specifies CASSLPSGAGNEQYF.

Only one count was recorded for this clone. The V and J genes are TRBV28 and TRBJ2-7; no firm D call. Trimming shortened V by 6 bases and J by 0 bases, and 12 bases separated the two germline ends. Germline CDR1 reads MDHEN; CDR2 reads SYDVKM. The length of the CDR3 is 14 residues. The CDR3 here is CASSPTFLSYEQYF. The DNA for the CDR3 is TGTGCCAGCAGCCCAACTTTCCTCTCCTACGAGCAGTACTTC.

The DNA of the CDR3 is TGTGCCAGCAGAGGAACAACTGACTATGGCTACACCTTC. This encodes CASRGTTDYGYTF. The chain carries TRBV28 and TRBJ1-2; no definite D call. Germline V CDR1 and CDR2: MDHEN, SYDVKM. CDR3 length: 13 residues. V lost 6 bases and J 3 bases, leaving 11 bases between the germline ends.

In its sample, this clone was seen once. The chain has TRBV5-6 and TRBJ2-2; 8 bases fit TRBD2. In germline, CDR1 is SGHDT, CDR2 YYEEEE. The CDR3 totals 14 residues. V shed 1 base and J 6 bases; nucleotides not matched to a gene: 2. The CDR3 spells CASSLTSGPGELFF. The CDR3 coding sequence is TGTGCCAGCAGCTTGACTAGCGGCCCCGGGGAGCTGTTTTTT.

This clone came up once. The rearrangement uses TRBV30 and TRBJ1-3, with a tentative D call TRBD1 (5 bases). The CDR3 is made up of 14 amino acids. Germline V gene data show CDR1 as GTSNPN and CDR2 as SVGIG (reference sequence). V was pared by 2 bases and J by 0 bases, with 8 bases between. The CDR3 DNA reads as TGTGCCTGGAGTCAGGGCGTCTCTGGAAACACCATATATTTT. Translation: CAWSQGVSGNTIYF. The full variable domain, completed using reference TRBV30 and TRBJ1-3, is SQTIHQWPATLVQPVGSPLSLECTVEGTSNPNLYWYRQAAGRGLQLLFYSVGIGQISSEVPQNLSASRPQDRQFILSSKKLLLSDSGFYLCAWSQGVSGNTIYFGEGSWLTVV.

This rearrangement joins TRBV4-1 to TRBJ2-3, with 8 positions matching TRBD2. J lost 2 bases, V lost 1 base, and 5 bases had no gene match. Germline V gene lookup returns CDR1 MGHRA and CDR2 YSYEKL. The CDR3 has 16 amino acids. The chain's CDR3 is CASSQGTSPLTDTQYF. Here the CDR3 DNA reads TGCGCCAGCAGCCAAGGGACTAGCCCCCTCACAGATACGCAGTATTTT.

In DNA form, the CDR3 reads TGTGCCTGGGGGACAGGGGTGCAGCCCCAGCATTTT. This sequence encodes CAWGTGVQPQHF. The chain is built from TRBV30 and TRBJ1-5, with 10 bases matching TRBD1. CDR1 is GTSNPN and CDR2 is SVGIG in the germline V gene (reference sequence). The V segment lost 5 bases and the J segment 7 bases; nucleotides outside the gene matches: 2. CDR3 length: 12 residues.

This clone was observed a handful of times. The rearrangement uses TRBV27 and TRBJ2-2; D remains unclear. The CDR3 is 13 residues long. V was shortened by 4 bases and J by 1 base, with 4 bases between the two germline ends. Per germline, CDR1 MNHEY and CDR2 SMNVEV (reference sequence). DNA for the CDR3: TGTGCCAGCAGTTGGAGGAACACCGGGGAGCTGTTTTTT. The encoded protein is CASSWRNTGELFF.

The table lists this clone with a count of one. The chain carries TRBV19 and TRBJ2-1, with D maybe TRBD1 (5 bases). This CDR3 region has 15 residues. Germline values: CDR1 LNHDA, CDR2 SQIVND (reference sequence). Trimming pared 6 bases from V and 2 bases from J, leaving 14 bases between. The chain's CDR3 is CASSFRQGPYNEQFF. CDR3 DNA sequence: TGTGCCAGTAGCTTCCGGCAGGGCCCCTACAATGAGCAGTTCTTC.

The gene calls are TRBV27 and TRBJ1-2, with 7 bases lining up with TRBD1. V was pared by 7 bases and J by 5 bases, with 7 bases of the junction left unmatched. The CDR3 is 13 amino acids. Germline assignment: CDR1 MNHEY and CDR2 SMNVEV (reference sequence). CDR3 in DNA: TGTGCCAGCAAGTGGGACAGCACTTATGGCTACACCTTC. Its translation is CASKWDSTYGYTF.

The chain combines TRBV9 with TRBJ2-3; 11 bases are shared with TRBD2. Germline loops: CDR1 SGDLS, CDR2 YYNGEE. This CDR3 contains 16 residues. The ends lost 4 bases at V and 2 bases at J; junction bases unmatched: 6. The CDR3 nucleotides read TGTGCCAGCAGCCTACTAGCGGGGGAGTACACAGATACGCAGTATTTT. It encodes CASSLLAGEYTDTQYF.